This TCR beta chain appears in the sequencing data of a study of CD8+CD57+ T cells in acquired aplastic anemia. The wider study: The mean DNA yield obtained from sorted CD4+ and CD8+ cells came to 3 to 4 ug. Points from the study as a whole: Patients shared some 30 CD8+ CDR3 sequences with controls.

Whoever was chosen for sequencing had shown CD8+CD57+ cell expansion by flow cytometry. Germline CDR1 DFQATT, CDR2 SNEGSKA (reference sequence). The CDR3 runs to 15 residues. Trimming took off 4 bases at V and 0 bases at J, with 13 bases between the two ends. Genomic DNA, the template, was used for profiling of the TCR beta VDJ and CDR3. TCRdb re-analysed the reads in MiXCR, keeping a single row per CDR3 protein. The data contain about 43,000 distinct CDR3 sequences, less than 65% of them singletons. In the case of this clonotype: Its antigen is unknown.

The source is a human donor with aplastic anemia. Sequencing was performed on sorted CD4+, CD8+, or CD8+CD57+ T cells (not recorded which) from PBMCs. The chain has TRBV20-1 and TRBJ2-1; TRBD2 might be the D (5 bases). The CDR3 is CSATLGDSSYNEQFF. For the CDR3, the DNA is TGCAGTGCTACCCTCGGGGATAGCTCCTACAATGAGCAGTTCTTC.